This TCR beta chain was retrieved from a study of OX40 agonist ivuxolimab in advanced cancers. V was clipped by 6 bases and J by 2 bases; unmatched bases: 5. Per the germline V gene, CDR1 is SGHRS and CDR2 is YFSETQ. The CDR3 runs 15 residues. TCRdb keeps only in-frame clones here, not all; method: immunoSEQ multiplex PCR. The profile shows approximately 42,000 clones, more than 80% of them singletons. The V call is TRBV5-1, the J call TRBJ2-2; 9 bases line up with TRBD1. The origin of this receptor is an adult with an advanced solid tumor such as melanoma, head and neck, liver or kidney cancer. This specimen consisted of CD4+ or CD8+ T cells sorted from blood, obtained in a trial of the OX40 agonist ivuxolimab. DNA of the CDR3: TGCGCCAGCAAGAGGGACAGGGCTAACACCGGGGAGCTGTTTTTT. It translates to CASKRDRANTGELFF. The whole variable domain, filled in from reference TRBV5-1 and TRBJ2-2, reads KAGVTQTPRYLIKTRGQQVTLSCSPISGHRSVSWYQQTPGQGLQFLFEYFSETQRNKGNFPGRFSGRQFSNSRSEMNVSTLELGDSALYLCASKRDRANTGELFFGEGSRLTVL.